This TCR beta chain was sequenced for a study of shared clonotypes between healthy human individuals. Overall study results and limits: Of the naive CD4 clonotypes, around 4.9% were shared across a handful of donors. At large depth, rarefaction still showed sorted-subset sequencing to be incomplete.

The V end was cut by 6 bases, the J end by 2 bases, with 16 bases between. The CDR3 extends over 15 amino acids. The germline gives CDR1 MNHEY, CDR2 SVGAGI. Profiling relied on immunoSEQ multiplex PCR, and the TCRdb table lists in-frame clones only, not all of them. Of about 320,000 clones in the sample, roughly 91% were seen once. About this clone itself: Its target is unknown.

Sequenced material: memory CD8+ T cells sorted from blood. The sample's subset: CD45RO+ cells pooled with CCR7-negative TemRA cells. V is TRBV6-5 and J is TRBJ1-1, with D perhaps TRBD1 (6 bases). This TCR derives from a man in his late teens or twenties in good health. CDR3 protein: CASSYDWTANTEAFF. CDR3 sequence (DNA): TGTGCCAGCAGCTACGACTGGACAGCAAACACTGAAGCTTTCTTT.